Sequencing of this T cell receptor beta chain was carried out in a study of blood T cell repertoires in COVID-19. This clone occurred a few times. The repertoire was sequenced with immunoSEQ multiplex PCR; TCRdb's copy has only in-frame clones and lacks some. Among more than 100,000 clones listed, under 90% were seen once. The length of the CDR3 is 13 residues. From germline, CDR1 is SGHRS and CDR2 YFSETQ. Trimming took off 4 bases at V and 2 bases at J, with 7 bases between the two ends. The receptor comes from a woman aged 60-75 years with active or convalescent COVID-19. Sequences were obtained from peripheral blood. V usage is TRBV5-1 and J usage is TRBJ1-5; no reliable D call. The CDR3 is CASSPEGNQPQHF. Here the CDR3 DNA reads TGCGCCAGCAGCCCGGAGGGCAATCAGCCCCAGCATTTT.